The 21 T cell receptor beta chains in this list originate from one sample, sequenced in a study of blood T cell repertoires in COVID-19. The assay was immunoSEQ multiplex PCR, and TCRdb's table has in-frame clones only and misses some. The sample consists of 250,000 to 400,000 clones, around 87% of them appearing once. The material sequenced was PBMCs or T cells enriched from blood (not recorded which). The receptors were sampled from a woman younger than 45 who had recovered from COVID-19.

V and J are TRBV6-5 and TRBJ1-4, with D uncertain. V lost 2 bases and J lost 0, with 10 bases in between. The germline V gene has CDR1 MNHEY and CDR2 SVGAGI. The CDR3 has 16 residues. The CDR3 sequence is CASSYDPGATNEKLFF. For the CDR3, the DNA is TGTGCCAGCAGTTACGATCCCGGTGCAACTAATGAAAAACTGTTTTTT.

The rearrangement uses TRBV19 and TRBJ1-1; D is perhaps TRBD1 (6 bases). V was cut by 9 bases and J by 3 bases, with 14 bases left in between. CDR1 is LNHDA, CDR2 SQIVND, per germline (reference sequence). CDR3 length equals 13 residues. The DNA for the CDR3 is TGTGCCAGCTTCCAGGGGTTGCACACTGAAGCTTTCTTT. Its translation is CASFQGLHTEAFF.

This clone was seen a handful of times. The CDR3 DNA reads TGTGCCAGCACGCTTCAAATAGCGGGGGGGTGGGAGACCCAGTACTTC. Translation: CASTLQIAGGWETQYF. The gene calls are TRBV11-2 and TRBJ2-5; the match to TRBD2 covers 11 bases. V trimming: 7 bases; J trimming: 5 bases; junction bases outside the gene matches: 12. The CDR3 is made up of 16 amino acids. Germline V gene data show CDR1 as SGHAT and CDR2 as FQNNGV.

The chain carries TRBV9 and TRBJ2-5; maybe TRBD2 (5 bases). Per the germline V gene, CDR1 is SGDLS and CDR2 is YYNGEE. Trimming removed 4 bases from V and 3 bases from J, with 13 bases in between. CDR3 length equals 14 residues. CDR3 in DNA: TGTGCCAGCAGCCTCGGACTCTACGAAGAGACCCAGTACTTC. Translated: CASSLGLYEETQYF.

The chain recombines TRBV27 with TRBJ1-2; D uncertain. The germline gives CDR1 MNHEY, CDR2 SMNVEV (reference sequence). V was clipped by 6 bases and J by 8 bases, with 22 bases between them. This CDR3 region has 15 residues. CDR3 sequence reads: CASRPWDRDLGGYTF. For the CDR3, the DNA is TGTGCCAGCAGGCCCTGGGATCGGGATTTAGGGGGCTACACCTTC.

This chain connects TRBV11-2 to TRBJ1-3; 8 positions agree with TRBD1. The CDR3 totals 15 residues. Per the germline V gene, CDR1 is SGHAT and CDR2 is FQNNGV. Trimming removed 4 bases from V and 5 bases from J; junction bases left unmatched: 7. The CDR3 loop reads CASSSWTGRRNTIYF. CDR3 nucleotide sequence: TGTGCCAGCAGCTCCTGGACAGGGCGTAGAAACACCATATATTTT.

The chain uses TRBV25-1 and TRBJ1-4; 7 nucleotides match TRBD1. The CDR3 is 13 amino acids. J lost 8 bases, V lost 6 bases, and 6 bases had no gene match. Germline V gene lookup returns CDR1 MGHDK and CDR2 SYGVNS. DNA of the CDR3: TGTGCCAGCAGCCACAGACAGGGCGAAAAACTGTTTTTT. It translates to CASSHRQGEKLFF. The variable domain in full, completed from reference TRBV25-1 and TRBJ1-4, reads EADIYQTPRYLVIGTGKKITLECSQTMGHDKMYWYQQDPGMELHLIHYSYGVNSTEKGDLSSESTVSRIRTEHFPLTLESARPSHTSQYLCASSHRQGEKLFFGSGTQLSVL.

This chain uses TRBV12-5 with TRBJ1-4; D is perhaps TRBD1 (6 bases). CDR1 and CDR2 (germline): LGHNT, FRNRAP. This CDR3 spans 15 amino acids. Trimming took off 0 bases at V and 7 bases at J, with 12 bases between the two ends. In DNA form, the CDR3 reads TGTGCTAGTGGTTTGGTACTGGGGGCCGGTGAAAAACTGTTTTTT. It translates to CASGLVLGAGEKLFF.

The chain uses TRBV6-2 or TRBV6-3 and TRBJ2-1, with 11 bases matching TRBD2. The CDR3 loop spans 16 amino acids. Germline V CDR1 and CDR2: MNHEY, SVGEGT. The J segment lost 4 bases and the V segment lost 2 bases, leaving 4 bases of the junction unmatched. CDR3 protein: CASSYRPSGGYNEQFF. In DNA form, the CDR3 reads TGTGCCAGCAGTTACAGGCCTAGCGGGGGGTACAATGAGCAGTTCTTC.

The rearrangement links TRBV20-1 to TRBJ1-5; D is undetermined. This CDR3 is built from 14 residues. V was trimmed by 3 bases and J by 1 base, leaving 10 bases between them. Germline V gives CDR1 DFQATT, CDR2 SNEGSKA (reference sequence). The CDR3 DNA sequence: TGCAGTGCTAGTGACGGGAGAAGCAATCAGCCCCAGCATTTT. It codes for CSASDGRSNQPQHF.

V and J are TRBV5-4 and TRBJ2-5; 8 nucleotides match TRBD2. J was trimmed by 5 bases and V by 0 bases; bases with no gene match: 9. The CDR3 runs to 16 residues. Germline CDR1 is SGHNT and CDR2 is YYREEE (reference sequence). The CDR3 DNA is TGTGCCAGCAGCTTGGAGGCCGGGGGGGCCGGGGAGACCCAGTACTTC. Protein product: CASSLEAGGAGETQYF.

V and J are TRBV5-5 and TRBJ2-1; D is possibly TRBD1 (5 bases). The length of the CDR3 is 15 residues. Deletions cut 5 bases from V and 7 bases from J, with 19 bases between. Germline V gives CDR1 SGHKS, CDR2 YYEKEE (reference sequence). In nucleotides, the CDR3 is TGTGCCAGCAGTACGCGGCCAGGGCCTATAAATGAGCAGTTCTTC. The encoded protein is CASSTRPGPINEQFF. The full variable domain, its missing parts supplied by reference TRBV5-5 and TRBJ2-1, is DAGVTQSPTHLIKTRGQQVTLRCSPISGHKSVSWYQQVLGQGPQFIFQYYEKEERGRGNFPDRFSARQFPNYSSELNVNALLLGDSALYLCASSTRPGPINEQFFGPGTRLTVL.

V is TRBV19 and J is TRBJ1-2; TRBD1 is a possible D gene (5 bases). CDR1 and CDR2 (germline): LNHDA, SQIVND (reference sequence). The germline V and J ends were trimmed by 0 bases and 4 bases, with 9 bases remaining between them. The CDR3 totals 14 residues. Here the CDR3 DNA reads TGTGCCAGTAGTATAGATGGAGGGGTCTATGGCTACACCTTC. Protein: CASSIDGGVYGYTF. The complete variable domain, with remaining parts taken from reference TRBV19 and TRBJ1-2, reads DGGITQSPKYLFRKEGQNVTLSCEQNLNHDAMYWYRQDPGQGLRLIYYSQIVNDFQKGDIAEGYSVSREKKESFPLTVTSAQKNPTAFYLCASSIDGGVYGYTFGSGTRLTVV.

The chain combines TRBV23-1 with TRBJ1-2; TRBD1 aligns across 8 bases. TRBV23-1 is treated as an ORF (open reading frame) with a function not yet certain. This CDR3 region has 15 residues. V gave up 1 base and J gave up 4 bases; unmatched junction bases: 5. The CDR3 loop reads CASSQFTGGSYGYTF. The CDR3 DNA is TGCGCCAGCAGTCAATTTACAGGGGGGAGCTATGGCTACACCTTC.

This clone was seen more than once but under ten times. The rearrangement uses TRBV5-1 and TRBJ1-2, with 7 bases aligning to TRBD1. V shed 4 bases, J shed 4 bases, and the junction held 4 bases outside the gene matches. The CDR3 sequence is 13 residues long. The germline V gene encodes CDR1 SGHRS and CDR2 YFSETQ. Here the CDR3 DNA reads TGCGCCAGCAGCGGGGGACAGAGCTATGGCTACACCTTC. Translated, it gives CASSGGQSYGYTF.

The chain has TRBV11-2 and TRBJ1-1, with 7 bases aligning to TRBD1. V shed 0 bases, J shed 11 bases, and the junction held 6 bases outside the gene matches. The CDR3 contains 13 residues. Germline loops: CDR1 SGHAT, CDR2 FQNNGV. CDR3 nucleotide sequence: TGTGCCAGCAGCTTAGATATAACAGGGGTGGCTTTCTTT. It specifies CASSLDITGVAFF.

This clone occurred a few times. V and J are TRBV7-2 and TRBJ1-2; 7 bases line up with TRBD1. The CDR3 consists of 15 residues. V shed 0 bases, J shed 5 bases, and the junction held 6 bases outside the gene matches. The V gene's germline CDR1 is SGHTA and CDR2 FQGNSA. The DNA for the CDR3 is TGTGCCAGCAGCTTAGCGACAGGGCAGATATATGGCTACACCTTC. Translated, it gives CASSLATGQIYGYTF.

This rearrangement joins TRBV7-9 to TRBJ2-7; possibly TRBD1 for D (6 bases). With 0 bases removed from V and 2 bases from J, the gap between germline ends came to 14 bases. The germline V gene has CDR1 SEHNR and CDR2 FQNEAQ (reference sequence). The CDR3 is made up of 16 amino acids. CDR3 protein: CASSLAIRDTPYEQYF. The CDR3 DNA follows: TGTGCCAGCAGCTTAGCCATCCGGGACACCCCCTACGAGCAGTACTTC.

The rearrangement joins TRBV29-1 to TRBJ2-7; D might be TRBD1 (9 bases). V dropped 5 bases and J dropped 2 bases, with 19 bases sitting between them. The germline CDR1 and CDR2 sequences are SQVTM and ANQGSEA. The CDR3 extends over 15 amino acids. The CDR3: CSVRGGQGHPYEQYF. The CDR3 DNA sequence: TGCAGCGTTCGGGGGGGACAGGGTCACCCCTACGAGCAGTACTTC.

The chain carries TRBV4-2 and TRBJ2-1; TRBD2 matches 9 bases. This CDR3 is built from 18 residues. The trim removed 4 bases at V and 0 bases at J, leaving 10 bases unmatched. Germline V CDR1 and CDR2: LGHNA, YNFKEQ. CDR3 protein: CASSRVKSGGNSYNEQFF. CDR3 bases: TGTGCCAGCAGCCGCGTGAAGAGCGGGGGGAACTCCTACAATGAGCAGTTCTTC.

The sample holds one count of this clone. The rearrangement uses TRBV5-1 and TRBJ2-5; tentatively, D is TRBD1 (5 bases). This CDR3 spans 14 amino acids. The germline V gene has CDR1 SGHRS and CDR2 YFSETQ. Trimming pared 0 bases from V and 2 bases from J, leaving 8 bases between. CDR3 nucleotide sequence: TGCGCCAGCAGCTTGGAGGGGCCACAAGAGACCCAGTACTTC. It translates to CASSLEGPQETQYF.